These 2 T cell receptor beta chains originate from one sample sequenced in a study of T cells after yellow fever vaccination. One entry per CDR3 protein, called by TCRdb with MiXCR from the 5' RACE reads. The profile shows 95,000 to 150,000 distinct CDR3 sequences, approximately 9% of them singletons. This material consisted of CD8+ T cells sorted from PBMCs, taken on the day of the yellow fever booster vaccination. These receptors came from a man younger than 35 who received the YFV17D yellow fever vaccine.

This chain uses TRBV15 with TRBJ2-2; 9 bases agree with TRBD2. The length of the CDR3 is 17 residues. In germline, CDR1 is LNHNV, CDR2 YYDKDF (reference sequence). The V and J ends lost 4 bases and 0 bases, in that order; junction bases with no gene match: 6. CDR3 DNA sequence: TGTGCCACCAGCACTCAAGCGGGGGGATCGAACACCGGGGAGCTGTTTTTT. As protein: CATSTQAGGSNTGELFF.

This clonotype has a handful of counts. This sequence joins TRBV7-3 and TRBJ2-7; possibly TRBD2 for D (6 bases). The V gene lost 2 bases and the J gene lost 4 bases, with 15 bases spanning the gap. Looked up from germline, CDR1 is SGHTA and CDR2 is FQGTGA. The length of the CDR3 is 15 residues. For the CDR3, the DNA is TGTGCCAGCAGCTTAGAAGGAGGGCCGAGTTACGAGCAGTACTTC. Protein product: CASSLEGGPSYEQYF.